Below, 27 T cell receptor beta chains from the same sample are listed, as sequenced in a study of cytotoxic CD8 clonotypes in ibrutinib-treated CLL. The protocol was immunoSEQ multiplex PCR, while the TCRdb copy is restricted to in-frame clones and leaves out a portion. The sample lists approximately 330,000 clones; around four fifths were seen once. The specimen comprised PBMCs, sampled before ibrutinib treatment. These receptors originate from a human donor with chronic lymphocytic leukemia.

The chain couples TRBV30 to TRBJ1-1; D gene uncertain. CDR1 is GTSNPN and CDR2 is SVGIG in the germline V gene (reference sequence). This CDR3 region has 12 residues. The ends were cut back, 4 bases at V and 7 bases at J, with 13 bases in the middle. CDR3 DNA: TGTGCCTGGATCAAGGGTTTTGGTGAAGCTTTCTTT. It translates to CAWIKGFGEAFF.

This chain links TRBV11-3 with TRBJ2-1; 11 bases map to TRBD2. CDR1 and CDR2 from the germline V gene are SGHNT and YENEEA. The CDR3 covers 16 residues. V trimming: 2 bases; J trimming: 6 bases; junction bases outside the gene matches: 6. The CDR3 reads CASSLWDSGRVNEQFF. In DNA form, the CDR3 reads TGTGCCAGCAGCTTATGGGATAGCGGGAGGGTCAATGAGCAGTTCTTC. Looking up the rest from reference TRBV11-3 and TRBJ2-1 gives the full variable domain: EAGVVQSPRYKIIEKKQPVAFWCNPISGHNTLYWYLQNLGQGPELLIRYENEEAVDDSQLPKDRFSAERLKGVDSTLKIQPAELGDSAVYLCASSLWDSGRVNEQFFGPGTRLTVL.

The chain is built from TRBV2 and TRBJ2-7, with 8 bases fitting TRBD2. This CDR3 has 12 amino acids. CDR1 is SNHLY, CDR2 FYNNEI, per germline. V lost 7 bases, J lost 9 bases, and 8 bases stayed unmatched. This CDR3 is CASTGRREVQYF. The CDR3 nucleotides read TGTGCCAGCACCGGGCGGCGGGAGGTGCAGTACTTC.

The chain employs TRBV11-2 and TRBJ1-2, with a possible D match to TRBD1 (6 bases). Trimming took 0 bases from V and 5 from J, leaving 13 bases between them. The CDR3 sequence is 15 residues long. Germline V CDR1 and CDR2: SGHAT, FQNNGV. The CDR3: CASSLDSGQTYGYTF. CDR3 DNA sequence: TGTGCCAGCAGCTTAGATTCCGGACAGACGTATGGCTACACCTTC.

V usage is TRBV12-5 and J usage is TRBJ2-7; D tentatively fits TRBD1 or TRBD2 (5 bases each). The V gene lost 0 bases and the J gene lost 3 bases, with 15 bases spanning the gap. Germline V gene data show CDR1 as LGHNT and CDR2 as FRNRAP. The CDR3 spans 16 residues. CDR3 protein: CASGLVRSRGRYEQYF. The CDR3 DNA sequence: TGTGCTAGTGGTTTGGTCCGGTCGAGGGGCCGCTACGAGCAGTACTTC.

This chain links TRBV19 with TRBJ2-1, with 7 bases lining up with TRBD2. Trimming removed 1 base from V and 5 bases from J; junction bases left unmatched: 5. Germline CDR1 LNHDA, CDR2 SQIVND (reference sequence). The CDR3 runs 15 residues. CDR3 in DNA: TGTGCCAGTAGTATAGGGGCTAGCGGAAACAATGAGCAGTTCTTC. The encoded protein is CASSIGASGNNEQFF.

This chain joins TRBV4-1 and TRBJ2-7; 11 bases agree with TRBD2. Per germline, CDR1 MGHRA and CDR2 YSYEKL. This CDR3 is built from 15 residues. J gave up 4 bases and V 4 bases, and 6 bases lay outside the gene matches. The CDR3 nucleotides are TGCGCCAGCAGCCCCCGAGCTAGCGGGAGGTACGAGCAGTACTTC. The encoded protein is CASSPRASGRYEQYF.

This sequence joins TRBV2 and TRBJ1-1; 11 nucleotides match TRBD1. J gave up 9 bases and V 6 bases, and 6 bases lay outside the gene matches. This CDR3 region has 13 residues. Germline lookup yields CDR1 SNHLY and CDR2 FYNNEI. The CDR3 DNA follows: TGTGCCAGCAGGGCCGGGACAGGGGGAAAAGCTTTCTTT. Translated, it gives CASRAGTGGKAFF.

The genes are TRBV4-2 and TRBJ2-7, with 9 bases identical to TRBD1. CDR1 is LGHNA, CDR2 YNFKEQ, per germline. Trimming at V came to 3 bases and at J to 2 bases, leaving 8 bases not matched to a gene. This CDR3 has 16 residues. In DNA, the CDR3 is TGTGCCAGCAGCCACGTCGGGACAGGGATCCCCTACGAGCAGTACTTC. This codes for CASSHVGTGIPYEQYF.

CDR3 DNA: TGTGCCGTCGGACTGACCTACAATGAGCAGTTCTTC. The encoded protein is CAVGLTYNEQFF. The rearrangement joins TRBV10-3 to TRBJ2-1, with D possibly TRBD2 on 5 matching bases. In germline, CDR1 is ENHRY, CDR2 SYGVKD. This CDR3 has 12 residues. Trimming pared 11 bases from V and 2 bases from J, leaving 10 bases between.

This clone was seen only once. The chain has TRBV4-3 and TRBJ2-5; D uncertain. The CDR3 is 15 amino acids. Trimming took 0 bases from V and 1 from J, leaving 9 bases between them. Germline values: CDR1 LGHNA, CDR2 YSLEER. The chain's CDR3 is CASSQDLGSQETQYF. CDR3 in DNA: TGCGCCAGCAGCCAAGATTTGGGAAGCCAAGAGACCCAGTACTTC.

The chain employs TRBV9 and TRBJ2-1; D is perhaps TRBD2 (5 bases). In germline, CDR1 is SGDLS, CDR2 YYNGEE. The CDR3 contains 15 residues. Trimming cost V 3 bases and J 7 bases, with 17 bases left between them. CDR3 in DNA: TGTGCCAGCAGCGAGAGCGGAAGAGACGTGAATGAGCAGTTCTTC. Protein: CASSESGRDVNEQFF.

This clone was counted a few times. The gene calls are TRBV2 and TRBJ2-7, with 7 nucleotides matching TRBD2. Germline lookup yields CDR1 SNHLY and CDR2 FYNNEI. CDR3 size: 15 residues. V was clipped by 7 bases and J by 4 bases; unmatched bases: 13. The CDR3 coding sequence is TGTGCCAGCACCCTATGGGAGGGGCAATCGTACGAGCAGTACTTC. This encodes CASTLWEGQSYEQYF.

This chain links TRBV11-3 with TRBJ2-7, with 7 bases lining up with TRBD2. The V segment lost 5 bases and the J segment 0 bases; nucleotides outside the gene matches: 7. Germline-derived CDR1 and CDR2 are SGHNT and YENEEA. The length of the CDR3 is 15 residues. The CDR3 nucleotides are TGTGCCAGCAGCGGACTAGATGGAAGCTCCTACGAGCAGTACTTC. Translation: CASSGLDGSSYEQYF.

The CDR3 DNA sequence: TGCGCCAGCAGCCCAGGGGGAGGGCCTTACGAGCAGTACTTC. This encodes CASSPGGGPYEQYF. The V call is TRBV5-1, the J call TRBJ2-7; D is possibly TRBD1 or TRBD2 (7 bases each). The CDR3 covers 14 residues. Germline CDR1 and CDR2: SGHRS and YFSETQ. Trimming pared 4 bases from V and 4 bases from J, leaving 15 bases between.

This clone came up once. This chain uses TRBV7-9 with TRBJ2-7; 7 bases align to TRBD1. J lost 2 bases, V lost 0 bases, and 13 bases had no gene match. This CDR3 has 18 residues. The germline V gene encodes CDR1 SEHNR and CDR2 FQNEAQ (reference sequence). CDR3 nucleotides: TGTGCCAGCAGCTTAGCGTTGGGGGTGACAGGGAAACCCTACGAGCAGTACTTC. Encoded protein: CASSLALGVTGKPYEQYF.

This clone was counted once. The chain carries TRBV7-2 and TRBJ2-5; weak D call: TRBD1 (5 bases). The CDR3 sequence is 14 residues long. Germline V gene sequence: CDR1 SGHTA, CDR2 FQGNSA. The germline V and J ends were trimmed by 1 base and 9 bases, with 15 bases remaining between them. CDR3 DNA: TGTGCCAGCAGCTTAGGGACAACTACAAGGGCCCAGTACTTC. It codes for CASSLGTTTRAQYF.

This clone was picked up one time. The chain carries TRBV4-3 and TRBJ2-7; 10 bases map to TRBD2. J gave up 2 bases and V 2 bases, and 3 bases lay outside the gene matches. Germline V lookup: CDR1 LGHNA, CDR2 YSLEER. This CDR3 contains 15 residues. The CDR3 loop reads CASSQFTSGTYEQYF. Here the CDR3 DNA reads TGCGCCAGCAGCCAATTTACTAGCGGGACCTACGAGCAGTACTTC.

The genes are TRBV9 and TRBJ1-1; TRBD1 matches at 7 bases. V trimming: 4 bases; J trimming: 3 bases; junction bases outside the gene matches: 6. The CDR3 runs to 14 residues. Germline assignment: CDR1 SGDLS and CDR2 YYNGEE. The CDR3 DNA reads as TGTGCCAGCAGCACGGGACAGTCTCACACTGAAGCTTTCTTT. It is translated as CASSTGQSHTEAFF.

The chain has TRBV5-6 and TRBJ1-2; a possible D gene is TRBD1 (5 bases). CDR3 length equals 16 residues. V lost 4 bases and J 4 bases, leaving 20 bases between the germline ends. Germline loops: CDR1 SGHDT, CDR2 YYEEEE. The CDR3 bases are TGTGCCAGCAGCCCTACTGGGCGGGGGTTCGCCTATGGCTACACCTTC. Its translation: CASSPTGRGFAYGYTF.

The chain carries TRBV25-1 and TRBJ2-7; the D gene is possibly TRBD2 (6 bases). Trimming took 6 bases from V and 3 from J, leaving 15 bases between them. The CDR3 runs to 14 residues. Germline CDR1 and CDR2: MGHDK and SYGVNS. CDR3: CASSKSGYLYEQYF. For the CDR3, the DNA is TGTGCCAGCAGCAAAAGCGGGTATCTCTACGAGCAGTACTTC.

The chain couples TRBV4-2 to TRBJ2-1, with TRBD2 as a possible D gene (6 bases). Trimming stripped 1 base from V and 3 bases from J, with 13 bases between. Germline V gene sequence: CDR1 LGHNA, CDR2 YNFKEQ. The CDR3 has 16 residues. CDR3 nucleotides: TGTGCCAGCAGCCAAGCGAGCGGGCCCCGCTACAATGAGCAGTTCTTC. Translated: CASSQASGPRYNEQFF.

This chain links TRBV4-1 with TRBJ1-2; 8 nucleotides align to TRBD1. CDR3 length: 16 amino acids. Germline assignment: CDR1 MGHRA and CDR2 YSYEKL. Trimming at V came to 0 bases and at J to 6 bases, leaving 9 bases not matched to a gene. CDR3 sequence: CASSQDWTGSRDGYTF. CDR3 nucleotide sequence: TGCGCCAGCAGCCAAGACTGGACAGGGTCCAGGGATGGCTACACCTTC.

The chain uses TRBV7-7 and TRBJ2-1; the D gene is possibly TRBD2 (5 bases). Per the germline V gene, CDR1 is SSHAT and CDR2 is FNYEAQ (reference sequence). This CDR3 region has 13 residues. Trimming pared 1 base from V and 6 bases from J, leaving 7 bases between. The CDR3 region has the DNA TGTGCCAGCAGCTTAGACGGGGTCAATGAGCAGTTCTTC. It encodes CASSLDGVNEQFF.

V is TRBV27 and J is TRBJ1-1, with 7 bases matching TRBD1. The CDR3 is made up of 13 amino acids. CDR1 and CDR2 from the germline V gene are MNHEY and SMNVEV (reference sequence). Trimming cost V 5 bases and J 7 bases; bases outside gene matches: 7. The CDR3 bases are TGTGCCAGCAGTACCCCCCAGGGGGTTGAAGCTTTCTTT. Its protein product is CASSTPQGVEAFF.

V gene TRBV4-2 combines with J gene TRBJ2-1; D gene ambiguous. Germline V gene data show CDR1 as LGHNA and CDR2 as YNFKEQ. CDR3 length: 14 amino acids. Trimming shortened V by 0 bases and J by 1 base, and 4 bases separated the two germline ends. The CDR3 DNA reads TGTGCCAGCAGCCAAGAGGGTTCCTACAATGAGCAGTTCTTC. It is translated as CASSQEGSYNEQFF.

The chain has TRBV7-2 and TRBJ2-3; D is undetermined. Trimming left V 5 bases short and J 9 bases short, with 12 bases between. The CDR3 contains 12 residues. Germline V gene sequence: CDR1 SGHTA, CDR2 FQGNSA. This CDR3 reads CASSPTSLTQYF. CDR3 bases: TGTGCCAGCAGCCCCACCAGTTTGACGCAGTATTTT.